The sequence of this T cell receptor beta chain was determined in a study of T cell responses to AZD1222 COVID-19 vaccine. Study results and caveats: Spike-specific TCR breadth and depth both grew after two AZD1222 doses.

Measured with immunoSEQ multiplex PCR; TCRdb has only the in-frame clones, and not every one. This table holds under 150,000 clones, approximately 94% found once. The CDR3 extends over 17 amino acids. The V segment lost 5 bases and the J segment 1 base; nucleotides outside the gene matches: 12. The germline V gene has CDR1 LNHDA and CDR2 SQIVND (reference sequence). Worth noting for this clone: What it binds is unknown.

This receptor was identified in an adult in good health. The chain employs TRBV19 and TRBJ1-2; 8 bases align to TRBD1. Material: peripheral blood, obtained on day 0 of AZD1222 vaccination. CDR3 coding DNA: TGTGCCAGTAGTCAGACTAACCCACAGGGGGATAACTATGGCTACACCTTC. It translates to CASSQTNPQGDNYGYTF.